This TCR beta chain was recorded in a study of CD4 T cells in relation to SARS-CoV-2 and coronaviruses. Study-wide background: TCR beta CDR3s were sequenced after roughly nine-day antigen culture of PBMCs. Controls used an HIV-1 Nef peptide pool or no peptide. Findings of the study overall: Compared with monoreactive clones, crossreactive clones showed significantly weaker SARS-CoV-2 expansion.

This clone has just a few counts. Antigen specificity is unknown. The method was immunoSEQ multiplex PCR; TCRdb's version includes in-frame clones alone and lacks a portion of them. The sample has 15,000 to 20,000 clones, about 80% seen once. Before the COVID-19 pandemic, during about 2010-2018, CD4+ T cells were taken from unexposed donors. Isolation of CD4+ T cells took place after about 10 days in culture. Unexposed-donor CD4+ T cells were probed with SARS-CoV-2 S/N and four cold-coronavirus spikes, cells permitting. CDR1 and CDR2 (germline): SEHNR, FQNEAQ (reference sequence). This CDR3 has 16 residues. Trimming took 5 bases from V and 1 from J; bases not matched to a gene: 10.

Sample: CD4+ T cells from PBMCs, cultured in vitro. The sequence derives from a human donor in good health. The J gene is TRBJ2-7, the V gene TRBV7-9; the match to TRBD1 covers 8 bases. The CDR3 loop is CASSPGTGLPSYEQYF. CDR3 nucleotides: TGTGCCAGCAGCCCCGGGACAGGATTACCTTCCTACGAGCAGTACTTC.